Listed below are T cell receptor beta chains from one sample, sequenced in a study of T cell changes during pregnancy in multiple sclerosis. Clones were read by immunoSEQ multiplex PCR, and TCRdb kept only the in-frame ones, dropping some. The sample lists approximately 37,000 clones, almost 95% occurring once. The sequencing here drew on CD4+ T cells from peripheral blood mononuclear cells, taken before pregnancy. All receptors come from a female donor with multiple sclerosis, enrolled in a pregnancy study. The CDR3 runs from the conserved cysteine through the conserved F or W. A D gene is named only where the DNA matches it firmly. Size is omitted from some rows. Given values are once, few, many or a class for expanded clones.

TRBJ1-5	NA	TRBV6-5	NA	CASSYSRASNQPQHF	TGTGCCAGCAGTTACTCGCGGGCGAGCAATCAGCCCCAGCATTTT
TRBJ2-4	NA	TRBV5-6	NA	CASSETRENIQYF	TGTGCCAGCAGCGAGACCCGGGAAAACATTCAGTACTTC
TRBJ2-1	TRBD2	TRBV28	once	CASVSSGTYNEQFF	TGTGCCAGCGTCTCTAGCGGGACCTACAATGAGCAGTTCTTC
TRBJ2-1	TRBD2	TRBV6-4	NA	CASSVGTSGRGEQFF	TGTGCCAGCAGTGTTGGGACTAGCGGGAGGGGTGAGCAGTTCTTC
TRBJ1-4	NA	TRBV7-9	NA	CANSLGQYEKLFF	TGTGCCAACAGCCTCGGACAGTATGAAAAACTGTTTTTT
TRBJ2-7	NA	TRBV29-1	NA	CSVRGPGAYEQYF	TGCAGCGTTCGCGGTCCAGGGGCCTACGAGCAGTACTTC
TRBJ2-2	TRBD2	TRBV29-1	NA	CSVEETRLAGGLNTGELFF	TGCAGCGTTGAAGAGACACGACTAGCGGGAGGATTGAACACCGGGGAGCTGTTTTTT
TRBJ1-3	NA	TRBV15	NA	CATRSDEWYSGNTIYF	TGTGCCACCAGGTCAGATGAATGGTACTCTGGAAACACCATATATTTT
TRBJ1-1	NA	TRBV28	NA	CASTPGPLNTEAFF	TGTGCCAGCACCCCAGGGCCACTGAACACTGAAGCTTTCTTT
TRBJ1-4	NA	TRBV5-1	NA	CASSLGSGEKLFF	TGCGCCAGCAGCTTGGGTTCGGGAGAAAAACTGTTTTTT
TRBJ1-1	NA	TRBV7-9	NA	CASSLTRENTEAFF	TGTGCCAGCAGCTTAACCAGGGAGAACACTGAAGCTTTCTTT
TRBJ2-1	NA	TRBV5-4	NA	CASSFSQAARVKQFF	TGTGCCAGCAGCTTCTCTCAAGCGGCCCGGGTTAAGCAGTTCTTC
TRBJ2-2	TRBD2	TRBV4-3	NA	CASSQDPGLAGFGGELFF	TGCGCCAGCAGCCAAGATCCTGGACTAGCGGGATTTGGCGGGGAGCTGTTTTTT
TRBJ1-2	NA	TRBV25-1	NA	CASSESLGYTF	TGTGCCAGCAGTGAGTCCCTGGGCTACACCTTC
TRBJ1-4	TRBD1	TRBV28	NA	CASSPGTGVEKLFF	TGTGCCAGCAGTCCCGGGACAGGGGTTGAAAAACTGTTTTTT
TRBJ2-3	NA	TRBV7-3	NA	CASSLGGPGMRNTQYF	TGTGCCAGCAGCTTAGGAGGTCCGGGAATGAGGAATACGCAGTATTTT
TRBJ1-5	TRBD1	TRBV5-6	NA	CASSLARPGQASSNQPQHF	TGTGCCAGCAGCTTGGCGAGGCCCGGACAGGCCTCCTCCAATCAGCCCCAGCATTTT
TRBJ2-7	TRBD1	TRBV18	NA	CASSPLTGGRGTYEQYF	TGTGCCAGCTCACCACTAACAGGGGGTCGAGGAACCTACGAGCAGTACTTC
TRBJ1-4	NA	TRBV7-9	NA	CASSSQGGRFNEKLFF	TGTGCCAGCAGCTCCCAGGGTGGACGGTTTAATGAAAAACTGTTTTTT
TRBJ2-1	TRBD2	TRBV2	NA	CASRGDYYNEQFF	TGTGCCAGCAGAGGGGACTATTACAATGAGCAGTTCTTC
TRBJ2-2	TRBD1	TRBV11-2	NA	CASSLGVQGRAGELFF	TGTGCCAGCAGCTTAGGAGTACAGGGGCGGGCCGGGGAGCTGTTTTTT
TRBJ1-4	TRBD1	TRBV7-8	NA	CASSSSGTGGIANEKLFF	TGTGCCAGCAGCTCATCCGGGACAGGGGGCATTGCTAATGAAAAACTGTTTTTT
TRBJ2-2	NA	TRBV28	NA	CASSLKGGGTGELFF	TGTGCCAGCAGTTTGAAGGGAGGAGGAACCGGGGAGCTGTTTTTT
TRBJ2-3	TRBD1	TRBV6-5	NA	CASSARGQGDTQYF	TGTGCCAGCAGTGCCAGGGGGCAGGGAGATACGCAGTATTTT
TRBJ2-3	TRBD2	TRBV19	NA	CASSIETPGTSGPSTDTQYF	TGTGCCAGTAGTATCGAGACACCCGGGACTAGCGGGCCCAGCACAGATACGCAGTATTTT
TRBJ2-7	TRBD2	TRBV6-5	once	CASTRWREGYEQYF	TGTGCCAGCACCCGGTGGCGGGAGGGCTACGAGCAGTACTTC
TRBJ2-3	TRBD1	TRBV19	few	CASSIGTASTDTQYF	TGTGCCAGTAGTATTGGGACAGCTAGCACAGATACGCAGTATTTT
TRBJ2-7	TRBD1	TRBV19	once	CANEARQGTNEQYF	TGTGCCAACGAGGCGAGACAGGGGACGAACGAGCAGTACTTC
TRBJ2-7	NA	TRBV29-1	NA	CSVEVRGRHEQYF	TGCAGCGTTGAAGTCCGCGGGCGGCACGAGCAGTACTTC
TRBJ2-7	NA	TRBV11-2	NA	CASSSGSYEQYF	TGTGCCAGCAGCTCCGGCTCCTACGAGCAGTACTTC
TRBJ1-2	TRBD1	TRBV5-1	NA	CASSRQGGNYGYTF	TGCGCCAGCAGCAGACAGGGCGGTAACTATGGCTACACCTTC
TRBJ2-7	NA	TRBV15	NA	CATSRAWQGNEQYF	TGTGCCACCAGCCGTGCCTGGCAGGGTAACGAGCAGTACTTC
TRBJ1-5	TRBD1	TRBV10-2	NA	CASTPGRTGTQPQHF	TGCGCCAGCACCCCGGGGAGGACAGGGACTCAGCCCCAGCATTTT
TRBJ2-6	TRBD1	TRBV29-1	NA	CSVLEGQLAPSGANVLTF	TGCAGCGTTCTTGAGGGACAGCTAGCCCCCTCTGGGGCCAACGTCCTGACTTTC
TRBJ2-1	NA	TRBV11-2	NA	CASSFQGLGNNEQFF	TGTGCCAGCAGCTTCCAGGGGCTAGGAAACAATGAGCAGTTCTTC
TRBJ1-1	TRBD1	TRBV7-9	NA	CASSLEVRGAFF	TGTGCCAGCAGCTTAGAGGTCAGGGGGGCTTTCTTT
TRBJ2-7	TRBD1	TRBV19	NA	CASSTLSGTGDGYEQYF	TGTGCCAGTAGTACGCTCTCAGGGACAGGGGACGGCTACGAGCAGTACTTC
TRBJ2-3	NA	TRBV9	NA	CASSVEVAGTQYF	TGTGCCAGCAGCGTAGAAGTTGCGGGTACGCAGTATTTT
TRBJ1-5	TRBD1	TRBV19	NA	CASIRGTGGNQPQHF	TGTGCCAGTATCCGGGGGACAGGGGGCAATCAGCCCCAGCATTTT
TRBJ1-5	TRBD1	TRBV19	NA	CASSVQGGAHQPQHF	TGTGCCAGTAGTGTACAGGGGGGAGCCCATCAGCCCCAGCATTTT
TRBJ2-1	NA	TRBV9	NA	CASSVGTDTSYNEQFF	TGTGCCAGCAGCGTAGGGACGGACACCTCCTACAATGAACAGTTCTTC
TRBJ2-3	TRBD2	TRBV5-4	once	CASSLAGDGDTQYF	TGTGCCAGCAGCTTAGCGGGAGACGGAGATACGCAGTATTTT
TRBJ2-6	NA	TRBV6-5	NA	CASRNNVYGANVLTF	TGTGCCAGCAGGAACAACGTTTACGGGGCCAACGTCCTGACTTTC
TRBJ1-5	NA	TRBV28	NA	CASSPGDQPQHF	TGTGCCAGCAGTCCGGGAGATCAGCCCCAGCATTTT
TRBJ2-2	NA	TRBV2	NA	CASRQATDGELFF	TGTGCCAGCAGACAGGCTACGGACGGGGAGCTGTTTTTT
TRBJ1-3	NA	TRBV25-1	NA	CASSEESSGNTIYF	TGTGCCAGCAGCGAGGAGAGCTCTGGAAACACCATATATTTT
TRBJ1-5	NA	TRBV15	NA	CATSRDGVQPQHF	TGTGCCACCAGCAGAGACGGGGTTCAGCCCCAGCATTTT
TRBJ2-1	TRBD2	TRBV13	NA	CASSLGAGVSSYNEQFF	TGTGCCAGCAGCTTAGGAGCGGGAGTCAGCTCCTACAATGAGCAGTTCTTC
TRBJ2-1	NA	TRBV28	NA	CASSSAGKAYNEQFF	TGTGCCAGCAGTTCGGCGGGGAAGGCTTACAATGAGCAGTTCTTC
TRBJ2-1	TRBD2	TRBV7-2	once	CASSSLAAQYNEQFF	TGTGCCAGCAGTTCGCTAGCGGCTCAATACAATGAGCAGTTCTTC
TRBJ2-2	TRBD1	TRBV7-7	NA	CASSLGQGGTGELFF	TGTGCTAGCAGCTTAGGACAGGGAGGTACCGGGGAGCTGTTTTTT
TRBJ2-2	TRBD1	TRBV4-2	NA	CASSQFPQGANTGELFF	TGTGCCAGCAGCCAATTTCCCCAGGGGGCCAACACCGGGGAGCTGTTTTTT
TRBJ2-1	TRBD1	TRBV29-1	NA	CSVKTGSGNEQFF	TGCAGCGTCAAGACAGGGTCAGGCAATGAGCAGTTCTTC
TRBJ2-1	NA	TRBV6-6	NA	CASTDRQSNEQFF	TGTGCCAGCACCGACCGACAGTCAAATGAGCAGTTCTTC
TRBJ2-7	TRBD2	TRBV2	NA	CASSDTTSGRAHEQYF	TGTGCCAGCAGTGATACCACTAGCGGGAGGGCTCACGAGCAGTACTTC
TRBJ1-2	NA	TRBV5-8	NA	CASSLGVTGVDGYTF	TGTGCCAGCAGCTTGGGAGTCACAGGAGTGGATGGCTACACCTTC
TRBJ2-7	NA	TRBV27	NA	CASSFAGTPVEEQYF	TGTGCCAGCAGTTTTGCCGGGACACCGGTAGAAGAGCAGTACTTC